This TCR beta chain was profiled in a study of post-analysis software for immune sequencing data. General study findings and limits: Relative to controls, patients with multiple sclerosis showed significantly lower normalized Chao1 diversity.

To note about this clonotype: Its antigen is not known.

Unique molecular identifiers were carried by the TCR beta cDNA libraries. MiXCR, applied by TCRdb to the PCR reads, yields one record per CDR3 protein. Of almost 700,000 distinct CDR3 sequences detected, roughly three fifths appear once; the ten largest clones hold about 11%. This receptor was taken from a girl aged 2 to 10 with multiple sclerosis. The specimen sequenced was blood.

The CDR3 nucleotides read TGCAGTGCTCGAAACCCGGGACTAGAGACCCAGTACTTC. Its translation: CSARNPGLETQYF. The rearrangement joins TRBV20-1 to TRBJ2-5; perhaps TRBD2 as D (6 bases). The germline V and J ends were trimmed by 5 bases and 4 bases, with 14 bases remaining between them. Germline CDR1 reads DFQATT; CDR2 reads SNEGSKA (reference sequence). CDR3 size: 13 residues.